This T cell receptor (beta chain) derives from a study of T-cell memory formation after mild COVID-19. Study-wide background: Largely donor-specific sequence clusters came from a couple of donors. Findings and limits, study-wide: Contracting CD4+ clones were located mainly in CM and EM, and CD8+ clones in EMRA.

It was 5'RACE with constant-segment primers that produced the TCR alpha and TCR beta cDNA libraries, which carried sample barcodes and UMIs. TCRdb redid the calling of the 5' RACE reads with MiXCR, one entry per CDR3 protein. The table lists around 250,000 distinct CDR3 sequences, around 10% of them singletons. Only a few counts were recorded for this clonotype. The target antigen is unknown. Germline CDR1 DFQATT, CDR2 SNEGSKA (reference sequence). The CDR3 spans 12 residues. Trimming removed 4 bases from V and 3 bases from J, with 7 bases in between. This receptor was obtained from a man between 18 and 35 years old who had mild COVID-19 (a few samples of this study predate the infection). Cell type and time point are not known. The sample comprised PBMCs or a T cell subset sorted from them (not recorded which). The rearrangement joins TRBV20-1 to TRBJ1-5; D not certain. CDR3 sequence: CSATGNNQPQHF. The CDR3 DNA follows: TGCAGTGCTACCGGGAACAATCAGCCCCAGCATTTT.